This TCR beta chain was obtained from a study of cytomegalovirus exposure and HLA in healthy donors. Findings and limits, study-wide: Rarity marked most TCR sequences, yet some public TCRs occurred in many donors.

PCR involved 60 Vbeta and 13 Jbeta primers. Sequenced by immunoSEQ multiplex PCR; TCRdb stores in-frame clones only, minus some. The sample carries some 150,000 clones, around 84% recorded once. V gave up 2 bases and J gave up 3 bases, with 11 bases separating them. The CDR3 sequence is 14 residues long. The V gene's germline CDR1 is SGHDN and CDR2 FVKESK. A note on this clone: Antigen unknown.

The receptor was derived from a woman in her 40s in good health and CMV-seropositive. The gene calls are TRBV14 and TRBJ2-7; D gene unclear. Sequences were obtained from PBMCs. Written as DNA, the CDR3 is TGTGCCAGCAGCCAAACTACGGCCAACTACGAGCAGTACTTC. Translated: CASSQTTANYEQYF.